This T cell receptor beta chain was recorded in a study of blood T cell repertoires in COVID-19. The CDR3 runs 16 residues. V lost 0 bases, J lost 4 bases, and 9 bases stayed unmatched. From germline, CDR1 is MNHNS and CDR2 SASEGT. The data were produced by immunoSEQ multiplex PCR, yet TCRdb's version contains in-frame clones alone and is incomplete. The table lists under 300,000 clones, approximately 84% of them singletons. The receptor comes from a man between 35 and 55 years old who had recovered from COVID-19. This chain connects TRBV6-1 to TRBJ2-7, with TRBD1 matching 7 bases. Sequencing used PBMCs or T cells enriched from blood (not recorded which). The CDR3 region is CASSEALMGQLYEQYF. The CDR3 DNA is TGTGCCAGCAGTGAAGCCCTTATGGGACAGCTATACGAGCAGTACTTC.